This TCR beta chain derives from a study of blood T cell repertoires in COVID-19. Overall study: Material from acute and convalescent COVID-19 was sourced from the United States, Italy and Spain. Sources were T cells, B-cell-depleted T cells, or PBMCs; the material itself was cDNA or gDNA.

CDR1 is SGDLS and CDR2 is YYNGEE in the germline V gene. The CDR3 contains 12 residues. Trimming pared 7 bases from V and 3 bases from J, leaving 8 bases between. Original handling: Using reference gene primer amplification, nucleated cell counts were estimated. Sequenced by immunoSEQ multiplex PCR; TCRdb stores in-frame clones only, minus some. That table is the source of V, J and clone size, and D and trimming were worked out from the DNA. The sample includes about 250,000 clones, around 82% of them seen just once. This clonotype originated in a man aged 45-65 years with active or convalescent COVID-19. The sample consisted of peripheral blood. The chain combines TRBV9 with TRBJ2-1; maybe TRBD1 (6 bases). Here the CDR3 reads CASGRGYNEQFF. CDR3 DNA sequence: TGTGCCAGCGGCAGGGGCTACAATGAGCAGTTCTTC. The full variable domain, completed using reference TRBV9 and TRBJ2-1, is DSGVTQTPKHLITATGQRVTLRCSPRSGDLSVYWYQQSLDQGLQFLIQYYNGEERAKGNILERFSAQQFPDLHSELNLSSLELGDSALYFCASGRGYNEQFFGPGTRLTVL.